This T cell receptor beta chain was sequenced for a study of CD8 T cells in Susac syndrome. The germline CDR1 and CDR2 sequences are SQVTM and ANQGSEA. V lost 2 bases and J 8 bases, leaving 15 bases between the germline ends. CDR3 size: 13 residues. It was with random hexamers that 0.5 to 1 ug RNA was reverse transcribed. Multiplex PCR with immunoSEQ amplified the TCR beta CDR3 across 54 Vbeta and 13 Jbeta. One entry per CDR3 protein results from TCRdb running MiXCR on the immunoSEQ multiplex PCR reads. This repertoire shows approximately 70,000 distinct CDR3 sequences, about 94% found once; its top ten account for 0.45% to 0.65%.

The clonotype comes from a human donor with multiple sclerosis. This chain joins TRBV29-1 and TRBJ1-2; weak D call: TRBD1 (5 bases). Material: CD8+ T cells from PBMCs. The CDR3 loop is CSVETSGSWGYTF. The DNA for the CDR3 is TGCAGCGTTGAAACGTCAGGGTCATGGGGCTACACCTTC.